The clone carrying this T cell receptor beta chain occurred many times. This CDR3 spans 16 amino acids. Trimming pared 4 bases from V and 5 bases from J, leaving 21 bases between. Germline loops: CDR1 SGHRS, CDR2 YFSETQ. TCRdb reprocessed the 5' RACE reads with MiXCR, giving one entry per CDR3 protein. The table lists about 82,000 distinct CDR3 sequences, 2.5% to 3% of them singletons. The entry originates in a study of neurological immune-mediated disorders. On the study more broadly: Secondary progressive disease was present in 3, and relapsing-remitting disease in 31, of the approximately 35 multiple sclerosis patients.

Sequenced sample: PBMCs. This receptor was identified in a woman aged 25 to 45 with multiple sclerosis. The chain carries TRBV5-1 and TRBJ2-5; maybe TRBD2 (6 bases). The CDR3 region has the DNA TGCGCCAGCAGCCCGGAGGGTTTGGGGGTCTTTGAGACCCAGTACTTC. Translating gives CASSPEGLGVFETQYF.